Listed below are T cell receptor beta chains from one sample, sequenced in a study of T cell responses to AZD1222 COVID-19 vaccine. Some clones are missing from TCRdb's copy, which holds only in-frame ones; the method was immunoSEQ multiplex PCR. The table lists around 100,000 clones, less than 90% of them singletons, with roughly 1.8% in the top ten. Sample: peripheral blood, taken on day 0 of AZD1222 vaccination. The receptors come from an adult in good health. The conserved cysteine and the conserved F or W are not part of the CDR3 here.

TRBV30,AWSLRRRQGTSSYEQY
TRBV2,ASLPRQEVLDNSPLH
TRBV2,ASSNRVLGAGELF
TRBV4-2,ASSQDPAATGELF
TRBV5-1,ASSLAGPDTQY
TRBV5-6,ASRANQAGNTIY
TRBV7-9,ASSLGTSGSNEQF
TRBV12-5,ASGFGRGYEQY
TRBV7-2,ASSFPGQGDT
TRBV25-1,ASSELDGRLLPNYGYT
TRBV7-2,ASSLKTDNYGYT
TRBV7-9,ASSSQQGTIEQY
TRBV3-1/TRBV3-2,ASSQDWGGYNEQF
TRBV30,AWSGTPGANVLT
TRBV3-1/TRBV3-2,ASSQGFPGDLPTSTDTQY
TRBV6-2/TRBV6-3,ASSYTGSGANVLT
TRBV7-2,ASSETRELDTQY
TRBV7-9,ASSISPRDFEQY
TRBV9,ASSAEGSSNQPQH
TRBV7-3,ASSLNPSGSWEQY
TRBV6-2/TRBV6-3,ASSYPIRYGYT
TRBV10-3,AIRPASGRGLGTQY
TRBV6-2/TRBV6-3,ASSYHHRVNQPQH
TRBV7-3,ASSPRAGGPSNEQF
TRBV18,ASSPGTGNDQPQH
TRBV18,ASSPTTSGTYEQY
TRBV2,ASSDEQSTGELF
TRBV24-1,ATSDSGGNGYT
TRBV15,ATSRRPISYEQY
TRBV18,ASSPWVREHYGYT
TRBV14,ASSQDLIPRTEAF
TRBV29-1,SADNTEAF
TRBV24-1,ATSDWGLAGTEEQF
TRBV2,ASSEDLAAPYEQY
TRBV19,ASSDTNSNQPQH
TRBV18,ASSPMGDRGEKLF
TRBV6-5,ASQLGAATGELF
TRBV2,ASTGDRNQPQH
TRBV6-5,ASTNVGGPYEQY
TRBV2,ASSAAVNQPQH
TRBV14,ASSLGDTQY
TRBV5-6,ASSLARGYT
TRBV30,ASQTGRHHGNEKLF
TRBV15,ATSAREGRQEKLF
TRBV2,ASRPIPKGAEAF
TRBV19,ASRRQGNNQPQH
TRBV9,ASAGGGAGTGELF
TRBV6-5,ASTHTPDTGELF
TRBV25-1,ASSSDTERYSEQF
TRBV15,ATSRVRLAGDETQY
TRBV27,ASSLVWGAEAF
TRBV6-6,ASSYSDSFDYGYT
TRBV10-2,ASSPAGQPQH
TRBV19,ASQGVTSGTGLYEQY
TRBV6-4,ASTSGTNTGELF
TRBV19,ASSLRGDRGLIQPQH
TRBV19,ASSIDPSGVADYTGELF
TRBV6-2/TRBV6-3,ASSQTTGVAQPQH
TRBV24-1,ATSDSRGVDYGYT
TRBV4-3,ASSQDVHSGNTIY